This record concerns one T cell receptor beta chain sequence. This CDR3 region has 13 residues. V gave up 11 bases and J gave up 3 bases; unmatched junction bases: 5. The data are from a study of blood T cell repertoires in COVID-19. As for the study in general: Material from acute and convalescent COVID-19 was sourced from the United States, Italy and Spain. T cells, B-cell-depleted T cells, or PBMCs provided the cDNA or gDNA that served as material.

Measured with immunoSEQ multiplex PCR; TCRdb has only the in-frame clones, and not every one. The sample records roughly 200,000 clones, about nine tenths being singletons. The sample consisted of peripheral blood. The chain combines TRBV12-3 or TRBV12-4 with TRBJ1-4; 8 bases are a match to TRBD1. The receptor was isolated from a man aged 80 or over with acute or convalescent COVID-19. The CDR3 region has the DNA TGTGCCGTTGGGACAGGCCCTAATGAAAAACTGTTTTTT. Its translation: CAVGTGPNEKLFF.